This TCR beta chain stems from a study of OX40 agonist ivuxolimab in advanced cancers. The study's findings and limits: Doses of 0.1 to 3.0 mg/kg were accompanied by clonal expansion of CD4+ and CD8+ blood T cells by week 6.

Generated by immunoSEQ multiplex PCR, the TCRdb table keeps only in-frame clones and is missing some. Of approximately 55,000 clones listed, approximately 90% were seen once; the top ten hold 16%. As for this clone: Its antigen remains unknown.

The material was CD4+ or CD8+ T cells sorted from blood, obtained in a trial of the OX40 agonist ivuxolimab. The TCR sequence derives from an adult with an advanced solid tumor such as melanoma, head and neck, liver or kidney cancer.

The CDR3 coding sequence is TGTGCCAGCAGCCCACAGGGGTCAGGTGAGCAGTTCTTC. Residues: CASSPQGSGEQFF. The chain links TRBV7-8 to TRBJ2-1; 7 bases match TRBD1. V was pared by 5 bases and J by 9 bases, with 7 bases of the junction left unmatched. The germline V gene has CDR1 SGHVS and CDR2 FQNEAQ. CDR3 length: 13 amino acids.